These 21 T cell receptor beta chains were sequenced from one sample in a study of circulating and synovial CD4+ cells in juvenile arthritis. This table comes from immunoSEQ multiplex PCR, and its TCRdb copy is limited to in-frame clones, with some not included. The sample consists of approximately 15,000 clones, about 90% of them appearing once. Sequencing used CD4+ T cells from blood. The receptor source for this set is a human donor with juvenile idiopathic arthritis.

This chain uses TRBV5-8 with TRBJ1-1; possible D gene TRBD1, 6 bases. Between the trimmed V and J ends, which lost 1 base and 1 base, there was a span of 11 bases. The CDR3 is made up of 15 amino acids. In germline, CDR1 is SGHTS, CDR2 YDEGEE. The DNA for the CDR3 is TGTGCCAGCAGCTTGAGTCAGGGGAGGAACACTGAAGCTTTCTTT. This sequence encodes CASSLSQGRNTEAFF.

This chain joins TRBV18 and TRBJ2-3; D is undetermined. Per the germline V gene, CDR1 is KGHSH and CDR2 is LQKENI. The ends were cut back, 3 bases at V and 6 bases at J, with 13 bases in the middle. This CDR3 is built from 14 residues. This CDR3 is CASSPRPSGDTQYF. The CDR3 DNA reads TGTGCCAGCTCACCTCGGCCTAGTGGGGATACGCAGTATTTT.

The chain couples TRBV7-2 to TRBJ1-2; D is possibly TRBD1 (5 bases). Germline CDR1 SGHTA, CDR2 FQGNSA. This CDR3 is 17 amino acids long. The V gene lost 6 bases and the J gene lost 5 bases, with 25 bases spanning the gap. The chain's CDR3 is CASSTDGGWNRVYGYTF. Written as DNA, the CDR3 is TGTGCCAGCAGTACGGACGGGGGTTGGAACCGGGTTTATGGCTACACCTTC.

The chain has TRBV21-1 and TRBJ1-5. TRBV21-1 is given as a pseudogene. CDR3 length: 18 residues. DNA of the CDR3: TGTGCCAGCAGCCCCCACCGAGCGATGAAGTTGAACAATCAGCCCCAGCATTTT. The encoded protein is CASSPHRAMKLNNQPQHF.

Only one count was recorded for this clone. CDR3: CASSYAQGAGNNEQFF. The CDR3 DNA follows: TGTGCCAGCAGTTACGCCCAGGGGGCGGGTAACAATGAGCAGTTCTTC. The rearrangement joins TRBV6-6 to TRBJ2-1; 8 nucleotides align to TRBD1. Germline trimming cut 2 bases from V and 5 bases from J; bases unmatched to any gene: 8. The germline V gene encodes CDR1 MNHNY and CDR2 SVGAGI (reference sequence). The CDR3 has 16 amino acids.

The chain links TRBV4-1 to TRBJ2-2, with 8 bases lining up with TRBD2. Germline lookup yields CDR1 MGHRA and CDR2 YSYEKL. The CDR3 covers 15 residues. V lost 7 bases and J lost 4; bases outside the gene matches: 8. CDR3 sequence reads: CASKAASGSTGELFF. As DNA, the CDR3 is TGCGCCAGCAAGGCGGCTAGCGGGTCCACCGGGGAGCTGTTTTTT.

V is TRBV9 and J is TRBJ2-2; D perhaps matches TRBD1 (6 bases). The CDR3 spans 17 residues. CDR1 and CDR2 (germline): SGDLS, YYNGEE. Trimming shortened V by 4 bases and J by 5 bases, and 21 bases separated the two germline ends. The CDR3 here is CASSPSLDSLLTGELFF. CDR3 nucleotide sequence: TGTGCCAGCAGCCCGAGTCTGGACAGCCTCCTAACCGGGGAGCTGTTTTTT.

The chain links TRBV6-1 to TRBJ2-1; D unresolved. The CDR3 has 16 amino acids. Trimming stripped 1 base from V and 0 bases from J, with 10 bases between. Germline V CDR1 and CDR2: MNHNS, SASEGT. CDR3 region: CASSEGARISYNEQFF. For the CDR3, the DNA is TGTGCCAGCAGTGAAGGAGCTAGAATCTCCTACAATGAGCAGTTCTTC.

Only a few counts were recorded for this clone. The chain is built from TRBV9 and TRBJ2-2; TRBD1 aligns across 10 bases. The CDR3 has 16 amino acids. V trimming: 3 bases; J trimming: 6 bases; junction bases outside the gene matches: 8. The V gene's germline CDR1 is SGDLS and CDR2 YYNGEE. The CDR3 region has the DNA TGTGCCAGCAGCGACATTACAGGGACAGGGGCCGGGGAGCTGTTTTTT. The encoded protein is CASSDITGTGAGELFF.

The chain recombines TRBV5-1 with TRBJ2-3; D unresolved. This CDR3 spans 12 amino acids. V dropped 2 bases and J dropped 2 bases, with 3 bases sitting between them. Germline V gene sequence: CDR1 SGHRS, CDR2 YFSETQ. The CDR3 loop reads CASSFLTDTQYF. The CDR3 nucleotides read TGCGCCAGCAGCTTCCTCACAGATACGCAGTATTTT.

This sequence joins TRBV27 and TRBJ2-3, with TRBD2 identical over 16 bases. The CDR3 has 14 residues. V was clipped by 2 bases and J by 13 bases; unmatched bases: 3. CDR1 MNHEY and CDR2 SMNVEV come from the germline V gene (reference sequence). CDR3: CASSLEGTSGGEYF. The CDR3 DNA sequence: TGTGCCAGCAGTTTAGAGGGGACTAGCGGGGGGGAGTATTTT.

The chain has TRBV27 and TRBJ1-1; a weak D match, TRBD1 (5 bases). The CDR3 contains 17 residues. Germline CDR1 and CDR2: MNHEY and SMNVEV (reference sequence). V dropped 3 bases and J dropped 4 bases, with 21 bases sitting between them. The CDR3 loop reads CASSFLFRGIESTEAFF. CDR3 sequence (DNA): TGTGCCAGCAGTTTTCTTTTTCGGGGGATCGAGAGCACTGAAGCTTTCTTT.

The rearrangement links TRBV5-1 to TRBJ2-1, with TRBD2 identical over 16 bases. Losses at the gene ends were 7 bases for V and 2 bases for J; bases not matched to a gene: 18. Germline CDR1 SGHRS, CDR2 YFSETQ. There are 21 residues in the CDR3. The CDR3, as DNA: TGCGCCAGCGGCCTCAGAGCCGGGACTAGCGGGGGGGCCTCCACCTACAATGAGCAGTTCTTC. Its translation is CASGLRAGTSGGASTYNEQFF.

The chain has TRBV10-1 and TRBJ2-2, with TRBD1 matching over 12 bases. V lost 3 bases and J lost 5; bases outside the gene matches: 13. This CDR3 has 19 amino acids. Looked up from germline, CDR1 is WNHNN and CDR2 is SYGVQD (reference sequence). CDR3 sequence (DNA): TGCGCCAGCAGTGATTACTACTCCGGGACAGGGGGCGGGACCGGGGAGCTGTTTTTT. This translates into CASSDYYSGTGGGTGELFF.

The J gene is TRBJ1-2, the V gene TRBV20-1, with TRBD1 identical over 7 bases. The CDR3 spans 11 residues. Trimming cost V 5 bases and J 8 bases; bases outside gene matches: 5. Germline V gives CDR1 DFQATT, CDR2 SNEGSKA (reference sequence). Written as DNA, the CDR3 is TGCAGTGCTGCCGGGACAGCAGGCTACACCTTC. Its translation: CSAAGTAGYTF.

This chain uses TRBV7-9 with TRBJ2-5; 7 bases fit TRBD2. The DNA end lines up better with TRBJ2-7; the J call may be wrong. Germline V CDR1 and CDR2: SEHNR, FQNEAQ (reference sequence). The CDR3 contains 17 residues. In DNA, the CDR3 is TGTGCCAGCAGCTCGCCTCCGGCCGCGGGAGTTTTCCACGAGCAGTACTTC. This codes for CASSSPPAAGVFHEQYF.

This clone has only one observation. CDR3 amino acids: CASRAGTGATEAFF. The CDR3 DNA follows: TGTGCCAGCAGAGCCGGGACAGGAGCTACTGAAGCTTTCTTT. The V call is TRBV6-1, the J call TRBJ1-1; 8 bases map to TRBD1. The V segment lost 6 bases and the J segment 5 bases; nucleotides outside the gene matches: 8. Germline CDR1 MNHNS, CDR2 SASEGT. This CDR3 has 14 residues.

The chain recombines TRBV30 with TRBJ2-4; tentatively, D is TRBD1 (6 bases). Trimming removed 2 bases at V and 6 bases at J, with 11 bases between. The CDR3 loop spans 13 amino acids. Germline V lookup: CDR1 GTSNPN, CDR2 SVGIG (reference sequence). CDR3 sequence reads: CAWSTGLGNIQYF. The CDR3 nucleotides are TGTGCCTGGAGTACAGGGCTGGGAAACATTCAGTACTTC. Supplemented by reference TRBV30 and TRBJ2-4, the full variable domain reads SQTIHQWPATLVQPVGSPLSLECTVEGTSNPNLYWYRQAAGRGLQLLFYSVGIGQISSEVPQNLSASRPQDRQFILSSKKLLLSDSGFYLCAWSTGLGNIQYFGAGTRLSVL.

The CDR3 DNA reads TGTGCCAGCAGTGACCGGGCTCGGGGCACTGAAGCTTTCTTT. Its protein product is CASSDRARGTEAFF. The V and J genes are TRBV6-1 and TRBJ1-1; D is unclear. The CDR3 covers 14 residues. Trimming took 3 bases from V and 4 from J, leaving 12 bases between them. Germline assignment: CDR1 MNHNS and CDR2 SASEGT.

The CDR3 reads CASRGQINQPQHF. DNA of the CDR3: TGTGCCAGCAGGGGACAGATAAATCAGCCCCAGCATTTT. The chain is built from TRBV2 and TRBJ1-5; TRBD1 aligns across 7 bases. V shed 6 bases and J 4 bases; nucleotides not matched to a gene: 3. Germline-derived CDR1 and CDR2 are SNHLY and FYNNEI. The CDR3 has 13 residues.

This sequence joins TRBV14 and TRBJ1-1, with D perhaps matching TRBD1 (5 bases). The CDR3 extends over 16 amino acids. CDR1 SGHDN and CDR2 FVKESK come from the germline V gene. V lost 5 bases and J 4 bases, leaving 20 bases between the germline ends. CDR3 nucleotides: TGTGCCAGCAGCTCAGAACGGACAAAGGCTTTCACTGAAGCTTTCTTT. This translates into CASSSERTKAFTEAFF.